Presented here are 25 T cell receptor beta chains from one specimen sequenced in a study of cytomegalovirus exposure and HLA in healthy donors. The protocol was immunoSEQ multiplex PCR, while the TCRdb copy is restricted to in-frame clones and leaves out a portion. The table shows roughly 58,000 clones, with roughly 90% occurring only once. Sample: PBMCs. The receptors were gathered from a man between 18 and 35 years old in good health and CMV-seronegative.

The rearrangement links TRBV28 to TRBJ1-2; possible D gene TRBD1, 6 bases. V lost 0 bases and J lost 0, with 17 bases in between. The CDR3 is 18 amino acids. Germline-derived CDR1 and CDR2 are MDHEN and SYDVKM. The CDR3 region is CASSLWGAVGEANYGYTF. Here the CDR3 DNA reads TGTGCCAGCAGTTTATGGGGGGCGGTGGGGGAAGCTAACTATGGCTACACCTTC.

The J gene is TRBJ2-1, the V gene TRBV5-1; 10 nucleotides line up with TRBD2. The CDR3 runs to 18 residues. Germline values: CDR1 SGHRS, CDR2 YFSETQ. V lost 4 bases and J lost 6; bases outside the gene matches: 16. The CDR3 sequence is CASSPVLSGRGGVNEQFF. The CDR3 coding sequence is TGCGCCAGCAGCCCGGTCTTAAGCGGGAGGGGTGGGGTCAATGAGCAGTTCTTC.

The chain is built from TRBV2 and TRBJ1-1, with D possibly being TRBD1 (5 bases). In germline, CDR1 is SNHLY, CDR2 FYNNEI. The V gene lost 8 bases and the J gene lost 3 bases, with 19 bases spanning the gap. The CDR3 length is 15 residues. The CDR3, as DNA: TGTGCCAGCGGACCCGGGACTGCCGAGGACACTGAAGCTTTCTTT. Translation gives CASGPGTAEDTEAFF.

The CDR3 DNA follows: TGTGCCAGCAGTTACACCCAGGGGTTCTATGGCTACACCTTC. Its protein is CASSYTQGFYGYTF. The chain uses TRBV6-6 and TRBJ1-2, with a tentative D call TRBD1 (6 bases). Germline V gene sequence: CDR1 MNHNY, CDR2 SVGAGI (reference sequence). This CDR3 spans 14 amino acids. The V end was cut by 2 bases, the J end by 4 bases, with 11 bases between.

As regards this clone: Compared with germline, one end of the junction differs, possibly owing to a read error. The rearrangement links TRBV7-7 to TRBJ2-1, with 15 bases lining up with TRBD2. The CDR3 loop spans 15 amino acids. Per the germline V gene, CDR1 is SSHAT and CDR2 is FNYEAQ (reference sequence). The CDR3, as DNA: TGTGCTAGCAGCCCCGGACTAGCGGGAGGGAATGAGCAGTTCTTC. This codes for CASSPGLAGGNEQFF.

The CDR3 DNA sequence: TGCGCCAGCAGCTTGAGGGGACTAGCGGGACCTCGGGATACGCAGTATTTT. This gives the protein CASSLRGLAGPRDTQYF. The chain carries TRBV5-1 and TRBJ2-3; 13 bases line up with TRBD2. V lost 1 base and J lost 6; bases outside the gene matches: 8. Germline assignment: CDR1 SGHRS and CDR2 YFSETQ. The CDR3 runs to 17 residues. The whole variable domain, remainder taken from reference TRBV5-1 and TRBJ2-3, is KAGVTQTPRYLIKTRGQQVTLSCSPISGHRSVSWYQQTPGQGLQFLFEYFSETQRNKGNFPGRFSGRQFSNSRSEMNVSTLELGDSALYLCASSLRGLAGPRDTQYFGPGTRLTVL.

The rearrangement links TRBV6-5 to TRBJ1-5; D is uncertain. V was cut by 0 bases and J by 7 bases, with 10 bases left in between. This CDR3 spans 14 amino acids. Germline V gene lookup returns CDR1 MNHEY and CDR2 SVGAGI. This chain's CDR3 is CASSYSQGRQPQHF. DNA for the CDR3: TGTGCCAGCAGTTACTCTCAAGGGAGACAGCCCCAGCATTTT.

The V and J genes are TRBV19 and TRBJ2-7; 12 bases fit TRBD2. Germline V CDR1 and CDR2: LNHDA, SQIVND (reference sequence). V lost 4 bases and J lost 3; bases outside the gene matches: 16. This CDR3 contains 19 residues. The CDR3 nucleotides read TGTGCCAGTAGTAACCGCCTGGTTTGGGGACTAGCGGGCAGCTACGAGCAGTACTTC. Amino acids: CASSNRLVWGLAGSYEQYF.

CDR3 loop: CASRGRLTQTDEQYF. CDR3 bases: TGTGCCAGCAGAGGTAGACTGACTCAGACGGACGAGCAGTACTTC. The chain has TRBV13 and TRBJ2-7; D is ambiguous. Trimming removed 6 bases at V and 5 bases at J, with 20 bases between. This CDR3 region has 15 residues. Germline CDR1 is PRHDT and CDR2 is FYEKMQ (reference sequence).

This chain links TRBV7-9 with TRBJ1-1; no clear D. This CDR3 contains 13 residues. V shed 0 bases and J shed 4 bases, with 6 bases lying between them. Germline lookup yields CDR1 SEHNR and CDR2 FQNEAQ (reference sequence). The CDR3 region has the DNA TGTGCCAGCAGCTTAGCCCTCGGCACTGAAGCTTTCTTT. Amino acids: CASSLALGTEAFF.

The chain couples TRBV2 to TRBJ1-2; D is ambiguous. Germline-derived CDR1 and CDR2 are SNHLY and FYNNEI. Trimming took 2 bases from V and 6 from J, leaving 10 bases between them. The CDR3 totals 13 residues. The CDR3: CASSERNINGYTF. The CDR3 DNA follows: TGTGCCAGCAGTGAAAGAAACATCAATGGCTACACCTTC.

The rearrangement joins TRBV28 to TRBJ2-5; 8 bases are a match to TRBD1. J gave up 5 bases and V 9 bases, and 11 bases lay outside the gene matches. The CDR3 extends over 14 amino acids. Per the germline V gene, CDR1 is MDHEN and CDR2 is SYDVKM. DNA for the CDR3: TGTGCCAGTCAGCCTCCAGGGGGCCGGGAGACCCAGTACTTC. It codes for CASQPPGGRETQYF.

This chain connects TRBV10-1 to TRBJ1-5; 8 nucleotides align to TRBD1. This CDR3 region has 13 residues. In germline, CDR1 is WNHNN, CDR2 SYGVQD (reference sequence). The CDR3 bases are TGCGCGACTTCAGGGGGCCCCAATCAGCCCCAGCATTTT. Translating it yields CATSGGPNQPQHF.

This chain connects TRBV27 to TRBJ2-1; TRBD2 agrees at 14 bases. Germline V gene sequence: CDR1 MNHEY, CDR2 SMNVEV (reference sequence). The J segment lost 6 bases and the V segment lost 6 bases, leaving 4 bases of the junction unmatched. The CDR3 is 15 residues long. The CDR3 bases are TGTGCCAGCAGCCCCGGACTAGCGGGAGGCAATGAGCAGTTCTTC. It encodes CASSPGLAGGNEQFF.

The chain joins TRBV2 to TRBJ2-2, with 7 positions matching TRBD1. Trimming at V came to 6 bases and at J to 1 base, leaving 2 bases not matched to a gene. The V gene's germline CDR1 is SNHLY and CDR2 FYNNEI. CDR3 length equals 14 residues. CDR3 residues: CASRQGKNTGELFF. CDR3 DNA: TGTGCCAGCAGACAGGGGAAGAACACCGGGGAGCTGTTTTTT.

This chain connects TRBV27 to TRBJ2-5; 11 nucleotides agree with TRBD1. V was pared by 4 bases and J by 8 bases, with 12 bases of the junction left unmatched. In germline, CDR1 is MNHEY, CDR2 SMNVEV (reference sequence). This CDR3 comprises 16 residues. The CDR3 reads CASSSLRDRGGETQYF. The CDR3 bases are TGTGCCAGCAGTTCTCTTCGGGACAGGGGGGGGGAAACCCAGTACTTC.

The V gene is TRBV7-9, the J gene TRBJ1-2; D uncertain. Germline CDR1 SEHNR, CDR2 FQNEAQ (reference sequence). V was shortened by 1 base and J by 8 bases, with 14 bases between the two germline ends. The CDR3 extends over 14 amino acids. CDR3 nucleotide sequence: TGTGCCAGCAGCTTAGAAGTTTCCGGAGAAGGCTACACCTTC. This codes for CASSLEVSGEGYTF.

This clone was seen just once. The CDR3 protein is CSVEVYGGYEQYF. DNA of the CDR3: TGCAGCGTTGAAGTATATGGAGGATACGAGCAGTACTTC. The V call is TRBV29-1, the J call TRBJ2-7, with a possible D match to TRBD2 (5 bases). Per germline, CDR1 SQVTM and CDR2 ANQGSEA. The V end lost 1 base, the J end lost 4 bases, and 11 bases lay between the germline ends. The CDR3 is 13 residues long.

The chain links TRBV6-5 to TRBJ1-4; D is unresolved. V lost 6 bases to trimming and J lost 5 bases, with 13 bases between them. The germline V gene has CDR1 MNHEY and CDR2 SVGAGI. The CDR3 extends over 14 amino acids. The CDR3 reads CASRRQPYNEKLFF. The CDR3 coding sequence is TGTGCCAGCAGGAGACAACCTTACAATGAAAAACTGTTTTTT.

The chain has TRBV15 and TRBJ2-1; 7 bases map to TRBD2. V gave up 7 bases and J gave up 6 bases; unmatched junction bases: 9. Germline V CDR1 and CDR2: LNHNV, YYDKDF (reference sequence). The CDR3 consists of 14 residues. The CDR3 nucleotides are TGTGCCACCAAACCCCCCGAGCGGGGCAATGAGCAGTTCTTC. Translating it yields CATKPPERGNEQFF.

J is TRBJ2-2 and V is TRBV7-2, with unresolved D. The length of the CDR3 is 17 residues. V lost 1 base, J lost 2 bases, and 14 bases lay in between. The V gene's germline CDR1 is SGHTA and CDR2 FQGNSA. CDR3 DNA sequence: TGTGCCAGCAGCTTAGAAGATAGAGGAGTAAACACCGGGGAGCTGTTTTTT. It specifies CASSLEDRGVNTGELFF.

This chain uses TRBV5-1 with TRBJ1-3; 9 positions agree with TRBD1. CDR3 length: 16 amino acids. The V and J ends lost 2 bases and 2 bases, in that order; junction bases with no gene match: 5. Germline values: CDR1 SGHRS, CDR2 YFSETQ. CDR3 nucleotide sequence: TGCGCCAGCAGCTTATGCCGGGACAGGGCTGGAAACACCATATATTTT. Protein sequence: CASSLCRDRAGNTIYF. Full variable domain (outside the CDR3, taken from reference TRBV5-1 and TRBJ1-3): KAGVTQTPRYLIKTRGQQVTLSCSPISGHRSVSWYQQTPGQGLQFLFEYFSETQRNKGNFPGRFSGRQFSNSRSEMNVSTLELGDSALYLCASSLCRDRAGNTIYFGEGSWLTVV.

V gene TRBV5-1 combines with J gene TRBJ2-3, with TRBD1 matching 12 bases. This CDR3 is built from 15 residues. Per the germline V gene, CDR1 is SGHRS and CDR2 is YFSETQ. The ends lost 3 bases at V and 2 bases at J; junction bases unmatched: 1. The CDR3 DNA reads as TGCGCCAGCAGCTCGGGACAGGGGGCCACAGATACGCAGTATTTT. It codes for CASSSGQGATDTQYF.

This clone was seen a few times. The chain is built from TRBV5-1 and TRBJ2-2; 7 bases are shared with TRBD1. V shed 2 bases and J 0 bases; nucleotides not matched to a gene: 13. Germline assignment: CDR1 SGHRS and CDR2 YFSETQ. CDR3 length: 19 residues. The CDR3, as DNA: TGCGCCAGCAGCTTATCAGGGACAGCAAACCTCGCGAACACCGGGGAGCTGTTTTTT. Its protein is CASSLSGTANLANTGELFF.

V gene TRBV28 combines with J gene TRBJ1-2, with TRBD1 identical over 8 bases. Germline CDR1 MDHEN, CDR2 SYDVKM. This CDR3 has 15 amino acids. Losses at the gene ends were 4 bases for V and 6 bases for J; bases not matched to a gene: 10. The CDR3 loop is CASSSPPGQGDGYTF. The CDR3 DNA reads as TGTGCCAGCAGTTCCCCCCCCGGACAGGGTGATGGCTACACCTTC.